The 20 T cell receptor beta chains reported below all come from one sample, sequenced in a study of blood T cells in healthy people across ages. The use of a sample-barcoded 5' primer and a J-beta primer mix characterized a second PCR of about 7 to 12 cycles. TCRdb reprocessed the 5' RACE reads via MiXCR and lists one record per CDR3 protein. This sample has over a million distinct CDR3 sequences, with about 43% found just once. Sequencing was carried out using blood. Receptors originate from a woman aged 18-29 years in good health.

The chain recombines TRBV5-1 with TRBJ2-1, with D unresolved. V lost 4 bases and J lost 5, with 13 bases in between. The germline CDR1 and CDR2 sequences are SGHRS and YFSETQ. The CDR3 totals 14 residues. The CDR3 bases are TGCGCCAGCAGCCAACCTACTACCGACAATGAGCAGTTCTTC. Translating it yields CASSQPTTDNEQFF.

The rearrangement links TRBV12-3 or TRBV12-4 to TRBJ1-5; 8 bases are shared with TRBD1. V lost 9 bases to trimming and J lost 2 bases; unmatched junction nucleotides: 3. This CDR3 has 13 residues. The CDR3 nucleotides are TGTGCCAGTAAACAGGGGGGCAATCAGCCCCAGCATTTT. This sequence encodes CASKQGGNQPQHF.

The chain links TRBV20-1 to TRBJ1-5; D is unresolved. Germline lookup yields CDR1 DFQATT and CDR2 SNEGSKA (reference sequence). Trimming took 1 base from V and 0 from J, leaving 7 bases between them. This CDR3 spans 14 amino acids. The CDR3: CSARGENSNQPQHF. The CDR3 DNA reads TGCAGTGCTAGAGGAGAAAATAGCAATCAGCCCCAGCATTTT.

This clonotype is a singleton in its sample. V and J are TRBV20-1 and TRBJ2-4, with a possible D match to TRBD2 (5 bases). Near its end, the DNA agrees better with TRBJ2-7, so the J call may be wrong. The CDR3 consists of 11 residues. The germline gives CDR1 DFQATT, CDR2 SNEGSKA (reference sequence). In nucleotides, the CDR3 is TGCAGTGCTCAGGAGGCCTACGAGCAGTACTTC. As protein: CSAQEAYEQYF.

The chain joins TRBV20-1 to TRBJ2-1; 12 bases align to TRBD2. The J call may be faulty, since TRBJ2-7 better matches the DNA end. CDR1 DFQATT and CDR2 SNEGSKA come from the germline V gene (reference sequence). CDR3 length: 15 amino acids. The CDR3 here is CSASPTSGSLNEQYF. CDR3 in DNA: TGCAGTGCTTCTCCGACTAGCGGGAGCCTGAATGAGCAGTACTTC.

V gene TRBV27 combines with J gene TRBJ2-4, with D tentatively TRBD1 or TRBD2 (5 bases each). Trimming took off 7 bases at V and 13 bases at J, with 17 bases between the two ends. CDR1 is MNHEY, CDR2 SMNVEV, per germline (reference sequence). The CDR3 consists of 12 residues. The CDR3 protein is CASTPGAPEQYF. The DNA for the CDR3 is TGTGCCAGCACTCCCGGGGCCCCAGAGCAGTACTTC.

This CDR3 reads CASSQEPGTETQYF. CDR3 coding DNA: TGCGCCAGCAGCCAAGAACCGGGAACGGAGACCCAGTACTTC. The chain is built from TRBV4-1 and TRBJ2-5, with D perhaps matching TRBD2 (5 bases). The CDR3 spans 14 residues. CDR1 and CDR2 (germline): MGHRA, YSYEKL. V shed 0 bases and J shed 5 bases, with 10 bases lying between them.

This chain joins TRBV9 and TRBJ2-3; tentatively, D is TRBD2 (7 bases). The CDR3 spans 15 residues. The germline CDR1 and CDR2 sequences are SGDLS and YYNGEE. Trimming pared 4 bases from V and 1 base from J, leaving 13 bases between. CDR3 nucleotide sequence: TGTGCCAGCAGCTGGGGGGGGGCAGGCACAGATACGCAGTATTTT. Translated: CASSWGGAGTDTQYF.

This chain connects TRBV11-2 to TRBJ2-7, with D possibly matching TRBD2 (6 bases). V lost 5 bases, J lost 7 bases, and 21 bases lay in between. The CDR3 runs to 15 residues. The germline V gene encodes CDR1 SGHAT and CDR2 FQNNGV. The CDR3 DNA reads TGTGCCAGCAGCGCGGGACTCCCCATTGGCAATGAGCAGTACTTC. This gives the protein CASSAGLPIGNEQYF.

This clonotype was counted between two and nine times. The rearrangement joins TRBV28 to TRBJ2-3; 9 nucleotides line up with TRBD2. The CDR3 spans 14 residues. The germline V gene has CDR1 MDHEN and CDR2 SYDVKM. Unmatched junction bases numbered 9, after V lost 7 bases and J lost 7 bases. CDR3 region: CASNLLAGYNTQYF. The CDR3 DNA sequence: TGTGCCAGCAACCTTCTAGCGGGGTATAATACGCAGTATTTT.

This rearrangement joins TRBV10-3 to TRBJ2-3; D is undetermined. Germline CDR1 ENHRY, CDR2 SYGVKD. CDR3 length: 13 residues. V lost 3 bases to trimming and J lost 0 bases, with 4 bases between them. As DNA, the CDR3 is TGTGCCATCAGTGATTTCAGCACAGATACGCAGTATTTT. Translation gives CAISDFSTDTQYF.

This chain links TRBV4-2 with TRBJ2-5, with D uncertain. CDR3 length equals 11 residues. Germline V lookup: CDR1 LGHNA, CDR2 YNFKEQ. Trimming left V 6 bases short and J 4 bases short, with 6 bases between. CDR3 loop: CASRWGETQYF. In nucleotides, the CDR3 is TGTGCCAGCAGGTGGGGAGAGACCCAGTACTTC.

This chain connects TRBV19 to TRBJ2-1; TRBD2 agrees at 7 bases. Germline V gene lookup returns CDR1 LNHDA and CDR2 SQIVND (reference sequence). V lost 1 base and J lost 0; bases outside the gene matches: 0. The CDR3 runs to 15 residues. CDR3 sequence reads: CASSIAGGSYNEQFF. The DNA of the CDR3 is TGTGCCAGTAGTATAGCGGGGGGCTCCTACAATGAGCAGTTCTTC. The full variable domain, its missing parts supplied by reference TRBV19 and TRBJ2-1, is DGGITQSPKYLFRKEGQNVTLSCEQNLNHDAMYWYRQDPGQGLRLIYYSQIVNDFQKGDIAEGYSVSREKKESFPLTVTSAQKNPTAFYLCASSIAGGSYNEQFFGPGTRLTVL.

CDR3 region: CASSYGTMRSNEQFF. CDR3 DNA sequence: TGTGCCAGCAGTTACGGGACTATGAGGAGCAATGAGCAGTTCTTC. The rearrangement uses TRBV6-5 and TRBJ2-1; 7 positions match TRBD2. CDR3 length equals 15 residues. Unmatched junction bases numbered 7, after V lost 2 bases and J lost 6 bases. Looked up from germline, CDR1 is MNHEY and CDR2 is SVGAGI.

V is TRBV7-9 and J is TRBJ1-1; D gene uncertain. The V end was cut by 8 bases, the J end by 3 bases, with 7 bases between. The CDR3 totals 11 residues. Germline CDR1 reads SEHNR; CDR2 reads FQNEAQ (reference sequence). This CDR3 reads CASQEDTEAFF. In nucleotides, the CDR3 is TGTGCCAGCCAAGAAGACACTGAAGCTTTCTTT.

CDR3 amino acids: CSVEGVAGWGETQFF. CDR3 in DNA: TGCAGCGTTGAAGGGGTCGCCGGCTGGGGGGAGACCCAGTTCTTC. The V and J genes are TRBV29-1 and TRBJ2-5, with D possibly matching TRBD2 (6 bases). The J call is doubtful: the DNA matches TRBJ2-1 better. Germline assignment: CDR1 SQVTM and CDR2 ANQGSEA. This CDR3 has 15 residues.

The rearrangement uses TRBV4-1 and TRBJ2-7; TRBD1 might be the D (6 bases). Trimming took off 6 bases at V and 5 bases at J, with 20 bases between the two ends. This CDR3 region has 15 residues. The germline gives CDR1 MGHRA, CDR2 YSYEKL. The CDR3: CASRETPGTSHEQYF. CDR3 coding DNA: TGCGCCAGCAGAGAGACCCCCGGGACATCCCACGAGCAGTACTTC.

The chain joins TRBV5-1 to TRBJ2-5; 7 bases map to TRBD1. Germline lookup yields CDR1 SGHRS and CDR2 YFSETQ. Unmatched junction bases numbered 5, after V lost 4 bases and J lost 5 bases. The CDR3 totals 13 residues. CDR3 in DNA: TGCGCCAGCAGCCCGGGACAGATTGAGACCCAGTACTTC. As protein: CASSPGQIETQYF.

The table lists this clonotype with many counts. The V call is TRBV7-3, the J call TRBJ2-3; no firm D call. V dropped 2 bases and J dropped 4 bases, with 7 bases sitting between them. In germline, CDR1 is SGHTA, CDR2 FQGTGA. There are 13 residues in the CDR3. The CDR3 sequence is CASSLVGPDTQYF. For the CDR3, the DNA is TGTGCCAGCAGCTTAGTGGGCCCAGATACGCAGTATTTT. The full variable domain, in which reference TRBV7-3 and TRBJ2-3 provide the parts outside the CDR3, is GAGVSQTPSNKVTEKGKYVELRCDPISGHTALYWYRQSLGQGPEFLIYFQGTGAADDSGLPNDRFFAVRPEGSVSTLKIQRTERGDSAVYLCASSLVGPDTQYFGPGTRLTVL.

The table lists this clonotype with a few counts. CDR3 loop: CSARGGLAGGGQETQYF. CDR3 in DNA: TGCAGTGCTAGAGGGGGACTAGCGGGAGGCGGGCAAGAGACCCAGTACTTC. V and J are TRBV20-1 and TRBJ2-5; 15 bases map to TRBD2. J gave up 2 bases and V 1 base, and 5 bases lay outside the gene matches. This CDR3 is built from 17 residues. CDR1 and CDR2 (germline): DFQATT, SNEGSKA (reference sequence).